The clone carrying this T cell receptor (beta chain) has more than one count but fewer than ten. Primers for the PCR totalled 60 Vbeta and 13 Jbeta. The repertoire was sequenced with immunoSEQ multiplex PCR; TCRdb's copy has only in-frame clones and lacks some. The sample includes over 150,000 clones, 82% seen only once; the top ten take about 1.4%. The CDR3 spans 15 residues. V was pared by 2 bases and J by 2 bases, with 6 bases of the junction left unmatched. CDR1 is MNHNY and CDR2 is SVGAGI in the germline V gene (reference sequence). The data stem from a study of cytomegalovirus exposure and HLA in healthy donors.

This chain uses TRBV6-6 with TRBJ2-7; 7 bases align to TRBD1. Sequencing was performed on PBMCs. The sequence was collected from a girl aged 10 to 17 in good health and CMV-seropositive. CDR3 sequence (DNA): TGTGCCAGCAGTTACCCGGGACAGCGAGCCTACGAGCAGTACTTC. It is translated as CASSYPGQRAYEQYF.